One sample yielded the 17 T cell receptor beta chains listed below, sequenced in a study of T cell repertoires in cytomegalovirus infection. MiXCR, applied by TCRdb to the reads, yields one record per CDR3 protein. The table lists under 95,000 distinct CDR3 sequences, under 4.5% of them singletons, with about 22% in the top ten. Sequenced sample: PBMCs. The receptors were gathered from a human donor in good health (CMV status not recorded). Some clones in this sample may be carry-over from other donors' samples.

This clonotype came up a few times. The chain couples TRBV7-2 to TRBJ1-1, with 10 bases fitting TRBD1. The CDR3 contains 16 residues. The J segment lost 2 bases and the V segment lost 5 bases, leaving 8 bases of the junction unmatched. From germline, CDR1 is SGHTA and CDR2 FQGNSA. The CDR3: CASSRDRGGLNTEAFF. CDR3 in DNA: TGTGCCAGCAGCCGGGACAGGGGTGGGTTAAACACTGAAGCTTTCTTT.

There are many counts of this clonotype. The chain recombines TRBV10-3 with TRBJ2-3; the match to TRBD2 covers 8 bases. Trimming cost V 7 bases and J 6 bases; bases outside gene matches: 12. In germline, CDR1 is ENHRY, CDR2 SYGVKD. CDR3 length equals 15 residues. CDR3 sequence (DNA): TGTGCCATCAAGGCGGAGCGGGAGATATGGGATACGCAGTATTTT. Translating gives CAIKAEREIWDTQYF.

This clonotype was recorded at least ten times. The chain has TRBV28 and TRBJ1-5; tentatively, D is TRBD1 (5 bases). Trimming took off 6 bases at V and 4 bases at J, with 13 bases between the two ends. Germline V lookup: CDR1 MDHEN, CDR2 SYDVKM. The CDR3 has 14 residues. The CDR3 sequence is CASSPLDRNQPQHF. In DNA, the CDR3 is TGTGCCAGCAGCCCTCTCGACAGAAATCAGCCCCAGCATTTT.

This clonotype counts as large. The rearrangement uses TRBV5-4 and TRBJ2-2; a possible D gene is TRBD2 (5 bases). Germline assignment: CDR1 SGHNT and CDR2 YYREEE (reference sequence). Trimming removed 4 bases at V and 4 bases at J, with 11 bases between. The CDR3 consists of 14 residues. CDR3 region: CASSDGGGTGELFF. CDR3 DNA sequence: TGTGCCAGCAGCGACGGAGGAGGCACCGGGGAGCTGTTTTTT. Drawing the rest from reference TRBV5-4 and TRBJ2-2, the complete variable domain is ETGVTQSPTHLIKTRGQQVTLRCSSQSGHNTVSWYQQALGQGPQFIFQYYREEENGRGNFPPRFSGLQFPNYSSELNVNALELDDSALYLCASSDGGGTGELFFGEGSRLTVL.

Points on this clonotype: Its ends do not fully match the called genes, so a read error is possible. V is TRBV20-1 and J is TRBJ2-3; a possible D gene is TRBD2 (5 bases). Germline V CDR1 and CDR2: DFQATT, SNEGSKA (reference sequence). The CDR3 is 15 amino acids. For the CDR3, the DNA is TGCAGTGTTAGAGGTGGGCGGGCCGGCCCAGATACGCAGTATTTT. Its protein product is CSVRGGRAGPDTQYF.

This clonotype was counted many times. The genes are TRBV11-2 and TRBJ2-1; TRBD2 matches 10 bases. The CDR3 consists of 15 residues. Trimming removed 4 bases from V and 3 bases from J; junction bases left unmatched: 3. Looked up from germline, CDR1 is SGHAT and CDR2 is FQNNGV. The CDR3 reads CASSSGLANYNEQFF. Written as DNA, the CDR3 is TGTGCCAGCAGCTCGGGACTAGCGAACTACAATGAGCAGTTCTTC.

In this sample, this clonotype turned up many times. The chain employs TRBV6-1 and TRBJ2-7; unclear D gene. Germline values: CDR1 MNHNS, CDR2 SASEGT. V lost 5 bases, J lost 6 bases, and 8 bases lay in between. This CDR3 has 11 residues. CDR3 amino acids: CASSTTGEQYF. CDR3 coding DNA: TGTGCCAGCAGTACCACCGGCGAGCAGTACTTC.

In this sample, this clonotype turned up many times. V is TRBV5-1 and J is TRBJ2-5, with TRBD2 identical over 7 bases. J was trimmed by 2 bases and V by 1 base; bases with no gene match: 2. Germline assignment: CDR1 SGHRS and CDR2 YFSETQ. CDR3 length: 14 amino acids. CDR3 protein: CASSLPSGQETQYF. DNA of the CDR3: TGCGCCAGCAGCTTGCCTAGCGGACAAGAGACCCAGTACTTC.

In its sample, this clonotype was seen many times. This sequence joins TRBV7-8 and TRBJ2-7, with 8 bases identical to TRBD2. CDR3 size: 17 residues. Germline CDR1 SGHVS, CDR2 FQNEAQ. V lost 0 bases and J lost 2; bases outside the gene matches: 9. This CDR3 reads CASSLAVGAGDPYEQYF. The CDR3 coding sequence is TGTGCCAGCAGCTTAGCGGTAGGAGCGGGAGACCCCTACGAGCAGTACTTC. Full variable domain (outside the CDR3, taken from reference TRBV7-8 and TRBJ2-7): GAGVSQSPRYKVAKRGQDVALRCDPISGHVSLFWYQQALGQGPEFLTYFQNEAQLDKSGLPSDRFFAERPEGSVSTLKIQRTQQEDSAVYLCASSLAVGAGDPYEQYFGPGTRLTVT.

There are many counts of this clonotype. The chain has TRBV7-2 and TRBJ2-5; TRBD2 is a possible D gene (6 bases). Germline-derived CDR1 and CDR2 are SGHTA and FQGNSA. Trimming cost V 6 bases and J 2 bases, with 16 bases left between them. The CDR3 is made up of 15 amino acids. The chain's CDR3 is CASSRTLAPQETQYF. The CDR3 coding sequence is TGTGCCAGCAGTCGGACACTAGCTCCACAAGAGACCCAGTACTTC.

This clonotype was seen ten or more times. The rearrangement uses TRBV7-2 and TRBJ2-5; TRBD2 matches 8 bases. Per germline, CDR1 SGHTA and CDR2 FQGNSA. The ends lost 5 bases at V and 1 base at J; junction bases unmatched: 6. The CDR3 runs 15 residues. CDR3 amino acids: CASSLTTSGQETQYF. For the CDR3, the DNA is TGTGCCAGCAGCCTAACTACTAGCGGCCAAGAGACCCAGTACTTC.

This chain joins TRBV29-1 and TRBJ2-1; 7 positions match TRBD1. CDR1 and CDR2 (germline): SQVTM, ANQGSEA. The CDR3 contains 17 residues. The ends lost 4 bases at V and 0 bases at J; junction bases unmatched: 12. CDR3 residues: CSVGGIVQGDSYNEQFF. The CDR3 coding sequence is TGCAGCGTTGGGGGTATCGTGCAGGGGGACTCCTACAATGAGCAGTTCTTC.

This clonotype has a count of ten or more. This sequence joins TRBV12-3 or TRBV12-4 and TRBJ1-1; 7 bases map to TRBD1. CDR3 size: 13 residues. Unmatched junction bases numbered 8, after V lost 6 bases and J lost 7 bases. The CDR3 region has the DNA TGTGCCAGCAGGTTCCGGGACAGAGTTGAAGCTTTCTTT. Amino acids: CASRFRDRVEAFF.

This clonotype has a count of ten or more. CDR3 sequence: CASSLSGSAPNEQFF. The CDR3 DNA is TGTGCCAGCAGCCTGAGCGGGAGTGCTCCAAATGAGCAGTTCTTC. This chain links TRBV7-3 with TRBJ2-1; TRBD2 aligns across 8 bases. V lost 5 bases, J lost 7 bases, and 10 bases stayed unmatched. Germline V lookup: CDR1 SGHTA, CDR2 FQGTGA. The CDR3 totals 15 residues.

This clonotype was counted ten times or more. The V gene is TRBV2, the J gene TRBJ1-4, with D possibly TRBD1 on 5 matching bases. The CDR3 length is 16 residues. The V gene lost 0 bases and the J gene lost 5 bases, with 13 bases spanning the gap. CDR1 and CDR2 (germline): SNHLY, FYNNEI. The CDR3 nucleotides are TGTGCCAGCAGTGAAGCGTCGTTTCCAGGGAATGAAAAACTGTTTTTT. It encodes CASSEASFPGNEKLFF.

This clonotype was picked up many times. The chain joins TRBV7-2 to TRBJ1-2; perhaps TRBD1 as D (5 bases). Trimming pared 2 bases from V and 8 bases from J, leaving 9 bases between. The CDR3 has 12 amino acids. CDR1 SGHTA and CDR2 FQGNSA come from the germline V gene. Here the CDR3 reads CASSLQAGGYTF. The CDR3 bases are TGTGCCAGCAGCTTACAGGCAGGGGGCTACACCTTC.

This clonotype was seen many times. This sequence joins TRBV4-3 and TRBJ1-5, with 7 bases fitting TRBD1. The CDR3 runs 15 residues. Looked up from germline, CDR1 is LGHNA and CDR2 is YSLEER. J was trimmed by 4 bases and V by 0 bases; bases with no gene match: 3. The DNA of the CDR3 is TGCGCCAGCAGCCAAGATGGACAGGCGAATCAGCCCCAGCATTTT. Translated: CASSQDGQANQPQHF.